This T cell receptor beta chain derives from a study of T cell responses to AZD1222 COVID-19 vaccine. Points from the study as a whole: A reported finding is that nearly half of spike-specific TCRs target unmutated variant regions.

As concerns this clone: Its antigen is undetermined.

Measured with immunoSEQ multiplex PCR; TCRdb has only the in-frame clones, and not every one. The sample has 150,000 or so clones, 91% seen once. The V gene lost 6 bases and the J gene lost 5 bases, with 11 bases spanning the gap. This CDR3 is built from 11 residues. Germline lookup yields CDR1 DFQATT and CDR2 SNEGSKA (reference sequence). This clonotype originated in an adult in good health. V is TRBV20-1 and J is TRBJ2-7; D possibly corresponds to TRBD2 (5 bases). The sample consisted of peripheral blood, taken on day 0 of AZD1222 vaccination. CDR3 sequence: CSAGLANEQYF. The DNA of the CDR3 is TGCAGTGCCGGTTTAGCGAACGAGCAGTACTTC.